The rows below give T cell receptor beta chains drawn from one sample of a study of neurological immune-mediated disorders. From the 5' RACE reads, TCRdb called clonotypes with MiXCR, one entry per CDR3 protein. The sample yields roughly 27,000 distinct CDR3 sequences, 20% to 25% seen once. The sample was PBMCs. Receptor source: a woman aged 60-75 years in good health. Both conserved end residues are part of each CDR3. A D gene is named only where the DNA matches it firmly. Some rows mark clone size as missing; the rest say once, few, many or name a class of expanded clone.

clone_size: many
j_call: TRBJ2-7
v_call: TRBV5-1
d_call: TRBD1
cdr3_nt: TGCGCCAGCAGCTTGGAATGGCGGACAGGGGCCTACGAGCAGTACTTC
cdr3_aa: CASSLEWRTGAYEQYF

clone_size: many
j_call: TRBJ2-1
v_call: TRBV11-2
d_call: TRBD2
cdr3_nt: TGTGCCAGCAGCCAGGGACTAGTTTCCTACAATGAGCAGTTCTTC
cdr3_aa: CASSQGLVSYNEQFF

clone_size: many
j_call: TRBJ1-1
v_call: TRBV20-1
d_call: -
cdr3_nt: TGCAGTGCTCGCACTGGTAACACTGAAGCTTTCTTT
cdr3_aa: CSARTGNTEAFF

clone_size: many
j_call: TRBJ1-3
v_call: TRBV20-1
d_call: -
cdr3_nt: TGCAGTGTTAGAAACAGGGGAAACACCATATATTTT
cdr3_aa: CSVRNRGNTIYF

clone_size: -
j_call: TRBJ1-1
v_call: TRBV5-1
d_call: -
cdr3_nt: TGCGCAAGCAGCTTCAACGGGGAGACTGAAGCTTTCTTT
cdr3_aa: CASSFNGETEAFF

clone_size: many
j_call: TRBJ2-2
v_call: TRBV4-3
d_call: -
cdr3_nt: TGCGCCAGCAGCCAAGCGGAGCCCGGGGAGCTGTTTTTT
cdr3_aa: CASSQAEPGELFF

clone_size: -
j_call: TRBJ2-1
v_call: TRBV6-2/TRBV6-3
d_call: -
cdr3_nt: TGTGCCAGCAGTTACTGGATGGTACTTATTAACGCCTACAATGAGCAGTTCTTC
cdr3_aa: CASSYWMVLINAYNEQFF

clone_size: many
j_call: TRBJ2-7
v_call: TRBV7-2
d_call: TRBD2
cdr3_nt: TGTGCCAGCAGCTTAACTTCGGGGACTAGCGCCTACGAGCAGTACTTC
cdr3_aa: CASSLTSGTSAYEQYF

clone_size: few
j_call: TRBJ2-1
v_call: TRBV20-1
d_call: -
cdr3_nt: TGCAGTGCTAATCCCGGGGTATACAATGAGCAGTTCTTC
cdr3_aa: CSANPGVYNEQFF

clone_size: many
j_call: TRBJ2-5
v_call: TRBV7-9
d_call: -
cdr3_nt: TGTGCCAGCAGCTTTCGCGGGATGATGCCAGAGACCCAGTACTTC
cdr3_aa: CASSFRGMMPETQYF

clone_size: many
j_call: TRBJ2-7
v_call: TRBV6-1
d_call: -
cdr3_nt: TGTGCCAGCATTGTTAGCAGCCCCAAGGAGCAGTACTTC
cdr3_aa: CASIVSSPKEQYF

clone_size: many
j_call: TRBJ2-5
v_call: TRBV7-3
d_call: TRBD1
cdr3_nt: TGTGCCAGCAGTCGGGACAGGGAAGAGACCCAGTACTTC
cdr3_aa: CASSRDREETQYF

clone_size: many
j_call: TRBJ2-1
v_call: TRBV10-3
d_call: TRBD2
cdr3_nt: TGTGCCAGCGGACTAGCACCCCACAATGAGCAGTTCTTC
cdr3_aa: CASGLAPHNEQFF

clone_size: many
j_call: TRBJ1-5
v_call: TRBV15
d_call: -
cdr3_nt: TGTGCCACCAGCAGAAAAACGAGCAATCAGCCCCAGCATTTT
cdr3_aa: CATSRKTSNQPQHF

clone_size: many
j_call: TRBJ2-7
v_call: TRBV10-3
d_call: TRBD2
cdr3_nt: TGTGCCATCGGCGGGACTAGCGGTTCAGCCACCTACGAGCAGTACTTC
cdr3_aa: CAIGGTSGSATYEQYF

clone_size: many
j_call: TRBJ2-1
v_call: TRBV7-3
d_call: TRBD2
cdr3_nt: TGTGCCAGCAGCCCAGGACTAGCGGGATCCAATGAGCAGTTCTTC
cdr3_aa: CASSPGLAGSNEQFF

clone_size: many
j_call: TRBJ1-6
v_call: TRBV5-1
d_call: TRBD1
cdr3_nt: TGCGCCAGCAGGCTTAAAACAGGGGAAAATTCACCCCTCCACTTT
cdr3_aa: CASRLKTGENSPLHF

clone_size: many
j_call: TRBJ1-1
v_call: TRBV11-2
d_call: -
cdr3_nt: TGTGCCAGCAGCTCCAGGCCGGTGAACACTGAAGCTTTCTTT
cdr3_aa: CASSSRPVNTEAFF

clone_size: many
j_call: TRBJ2-1
v_call: TRBV7-6
d_call: -
cdr3_nt: TGTGCCAGCAGCTTGACACGGGAGGCGGGGGCTAACTCCTACAATGAGCAGTTCTTC
cdr3_aa: CASSLTREAGANSYNEQFF

clone_size: -
j_call: TRBJ1-1
v_call: TRBV28
d_call: -
cdr3_nt: TGTGCCAGCAGTGCCCCGGGGGGTGGAACTGAAGCTTTCTTT
cdr3_aa: CASSAPGGGTEAFF